The T cell receptor (beta chain) described here comes from a study of control samples from healthy donors and cancer patients. TCRdb keeps only in-frame clones here, not all; method: immunoSEQ multiplex PCR. The repertoire holds 50,000 to 70,000 clones, with around 95% as singletons. Trimming left V 0 bases short and J 0 bases short, with 10 bases between. This CDR3 is 16 amino acids long. Germline assignment: CDR1 SGHRS and CDR2 YFSETQ. The material sequenced was blood. The chain employs TRBV5-1 and TRBJ1-3; D perhaps matches TRBD1 (6 bases). The receptor was derived from a woman aged 18 to 35 in good health. The CDR3 loop is CASSLEGGHSGNTIYF. The CDR3 nucleotides read TGCGCCAGCAGCTTGGAGGGGGGGCACTCTGGAAACACCATATATTTT.